This passage covers 4 T cell receptor beta chains from one sample sequenced in a study of CD8+CD57+ T cells in acquired aplastic anemia. The template for TCR beta VDJ and CDR3 sequence profiling was genomic DNA. MiXCR was run by TCRdb on the reads, yielding one entry per CDR3 protein. Of about 210,000 distinct CDR3 sequences listed, about 59% are singletons. The specimen was sorted CD4+, CD8+, or CD8+CD57+ T cells (not recorded which) from PBMCs. These receptors originate from a human donor in good health.

This clonotype appeared many times. The chain links TRBV19 to TRBJ2-1; D is perhaps TRBD1 or TRBD2 (5 bases each). The CDR3 covers 12 residues. Looked up from germline, CDR1 is LNHDA and CDR2 is SQIVND (reference sequence). The ends were cut back, 3 bases at V and 15 bases at J, with 15 bases in the middle. This CDR3 reads CASSMDGAGRFF. CDR3 in DNA: TGTGCCAGTAGTATGGACGGGGCCGGTAGGTTCTTC.

J is TRBJ1-4 and V is TRBV2; 7 nucleotides line up with TRBD1. The V gene end was trimmed by 8 bases and the J gene end by 4 bases; junction bases not matched to a gene: 7. CDR3 length equals 14 residues. The germline gives CDR1 SNHLY, CDR2 FYNNEI. CDR3 protein: CASAYGQVNEKLFF. CDR3 bases: TGTGCCAGCGCATACGGACAGGTTAATGAAAAACTGTTTTTT.

The CDR3 spells CASSFRQGEAETQYF. In nucleotides, the CDR3 is TGTGCCAGCAGCTTTAGACAGGGGGAAGCGGAGACCCAGTACTTC. The chain recombines TRBV7-9 with TRBJ2-5, with 9 bases that match TRBD1. CDR3 length: 15 residues. Looked up from germline, CDR1 is SEHNR and CDR2 is FQNEAQ (reference sequence). V lost 3 bases to trimming and J lost 5 bases; unmatched junction nucleotides: 7.

The chain couples TRBV24-1 to TRBJ1-2; the D gene is possibly TRBD1 (5 bases). The CDR3 has 14 residues. The germline CDR1 and CDR2 sequences are KGHDR and SFDVKD. The V gene lost 4 bases and the J gene lost 4 bases, with 12 bases spanning the gap. This CDR3 reads CATSEGGSFYGYTF. DNA for the CDR3: TGTGCCACCAGTGAGGGGGGGTCCTTCTATGGCTACACCTTC.